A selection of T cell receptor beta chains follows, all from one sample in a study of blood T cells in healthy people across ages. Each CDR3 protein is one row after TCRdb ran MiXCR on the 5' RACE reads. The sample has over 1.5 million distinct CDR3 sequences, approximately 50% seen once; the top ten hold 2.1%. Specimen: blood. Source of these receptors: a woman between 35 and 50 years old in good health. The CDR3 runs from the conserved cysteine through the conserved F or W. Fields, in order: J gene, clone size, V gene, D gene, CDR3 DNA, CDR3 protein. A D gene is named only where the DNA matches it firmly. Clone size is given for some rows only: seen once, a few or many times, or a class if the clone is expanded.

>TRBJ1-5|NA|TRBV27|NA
TGTGCCAGCAGACAGGGAACCTCTAGCAATCAGCCCCAGCATTTT
CASRQGTSSNQPQHF
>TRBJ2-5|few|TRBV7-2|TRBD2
TGTGCCAGCAGCTTAGGAGCGGGGGGGCTAGAGACCCAGTACTTC
CASSLGAGGLETQYF
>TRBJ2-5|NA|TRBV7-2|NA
TGCGCCAGCAGCCGGGCTAGGCAAGAGACCCAGTACTTC
CASSRARQETQYF
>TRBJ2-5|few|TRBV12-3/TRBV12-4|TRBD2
TGTGCCAGCAGTGGGGGACGGGGGGGCCAAGAGACCCAGTACTTC
CASSGGRGGQETQYF
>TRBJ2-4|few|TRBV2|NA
TGTGCCAGCAGTACCGAGATAGCCAAAAACATTCAGTACTTC
CASSTEIAKNIQYF
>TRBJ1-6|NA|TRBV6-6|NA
TGTGCCAGCAGTTATCAAGGGCAGATCAATTCACCCCTCCACTTT
CASSYQGQINSPLHF
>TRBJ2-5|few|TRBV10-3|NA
TGTGCCATCAGTGACCCCCTTGGACAGCGTTATATAGAGACCCAGTACTTC
CAISDPLGQRYIETQYF
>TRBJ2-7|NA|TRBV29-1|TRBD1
TGCAGCGTTGAGAAAGGACAGGGGACCTACGAGCAGTACTTC
CSVEKGQGTYEQYF
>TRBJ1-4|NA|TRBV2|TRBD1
TGTGCCAGCAGGATACGACAGGGGGCGCGAGAAAAACTGTTTTTT
CASRIRQGAREKLFF
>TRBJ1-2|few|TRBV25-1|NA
TGTGCCAGCAGAAATGCGAGGAGCGGCTACACCTTC
CASRNARSGYTF
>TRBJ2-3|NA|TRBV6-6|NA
TGTGCCAGCAGATCCCTATATACCACAGATACGCAGTATTTT
CASRSLYTTDTQYF
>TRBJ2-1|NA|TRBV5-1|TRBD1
TGCGCCAGCAGGGAGGGGCCGGGACAGGGGAACAATGAGCAGTTCTTC
CASREGPGQGNNEQFF
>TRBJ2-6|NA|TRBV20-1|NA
TGCAGTGCTAGTTCGTACAGCTCTGGGGCCAACGTCCTGACTTTC
CSASSYSSGANVLTF
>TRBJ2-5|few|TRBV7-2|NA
TGTGCCAGCAGCTTTTACGGGATGGAGACCCAGTACTTC
CASSFYGMETQYF
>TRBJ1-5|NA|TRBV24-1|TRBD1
TGTGCCACCAGTGATTACAGGGGGCTGCAGCCCCAGCATTTT
CATSDYRGLQPQHF
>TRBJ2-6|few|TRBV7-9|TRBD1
TGTGCCAGCACCCAGGACAGGGGGGTTCCTGGGGCCAACGTCCTGACTTTC
CASTQDRGVPGANVLTF
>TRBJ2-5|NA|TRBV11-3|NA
TGTGCCAGCAGTGGACGGGGGGCGGGGGAGACCCAGTACTTC
CASSGRGAGETQYF
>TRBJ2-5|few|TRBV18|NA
TGTGCCAGCTCACCAAAAGGGGCAGAGACCCAGTACTTC
CASSPKGAETQYF
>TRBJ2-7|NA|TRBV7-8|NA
TGTGCCAGCAGCTTAGCGAGAGGGGGTTTGGGAGTCTACGAGCAGTACTTC
CASSLARGGLGVYEQYF
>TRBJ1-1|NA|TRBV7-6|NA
TGTGCCAGCAGCTTAACCGGGACCACTGAAGCTTTCTTT
CASSLTGTTEAFF
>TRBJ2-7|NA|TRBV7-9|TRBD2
TGTGCCAGCAGCGACGGACTAGCGGGGCTCTCCTACAATGAGCAGTACTTC
CASSDGLAGLSYNEQYF
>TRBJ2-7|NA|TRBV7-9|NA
TGTGCCAGCAGCTTAAGCTTACAGGGAATGAGGGAGGCCCAGTACTTC
CASSLSLQGMREAQYF
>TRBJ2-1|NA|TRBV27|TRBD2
TGTGCCAGCAGTCCCTCGACTAGCGGGGGGGTTTGGAATGAGCGGTTCTTC
CASSPSTSGGVWNERFF
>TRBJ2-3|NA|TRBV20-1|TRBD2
TGCAGTGCTAGGCTGGCGGGGGGGGCCGAAGATACGCAGTATTTT
CSARLAGGAEDTQYF
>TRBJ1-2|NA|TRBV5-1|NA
TGCGCCAGCAGCTGGGATTCGGGAGCTAACTATGGCTACACCTTC
CASSWDSGANYGYTF
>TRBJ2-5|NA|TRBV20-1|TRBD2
TGCAGTGCGGGGACTACTCAAGAGACCCAGTACTTC
CSAGTTQETQYF
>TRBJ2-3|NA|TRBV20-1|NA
TGCAGTGCTAGGGGGCCACAGGGAACAGATACGCAGTATTTT
CSARGPQGTDTQYF
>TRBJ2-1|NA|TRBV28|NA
TGTGCCAGCAGTACAACAGGGATCCCAGGCAATGAGCAGTTCTTC
CASSTTGIPGNEQFF
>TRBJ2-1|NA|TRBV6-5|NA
TGTGCCAGCAGTTACTCACGAGGGGGTAGTATGTATGAGCAGTTCTTC
CASSYSRGGSMYEQFF
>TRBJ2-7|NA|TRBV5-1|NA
TGCGCCAGCCAGGGGGGGATCGGCTACGAGCAGTACTTC
CASQGGIGYEQYF
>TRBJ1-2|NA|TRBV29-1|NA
TGCAGCGTTTACAGGGCTAGTAACTATGGCTACACCTTC
CSVYRASNYGYTF
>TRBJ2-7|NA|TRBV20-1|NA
TGCAGTGCTAGAGAACTCGCCCAGGGGTACGAGCAGTACTTC
CSARELAQGYEQYF
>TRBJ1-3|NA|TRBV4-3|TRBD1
TGCGCCAGCAGCCCGTCGATCCGGGACAGGGGGGCCGGCGGCAACACCATATATTTT
CASSPSIRDRGAGGNTIYF
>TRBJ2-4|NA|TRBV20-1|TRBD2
TGCAGTGCTAGGCGGCCACCACTCGGACTAGCGGGGCCCTGGGACATTCAGTACTTC
CSARRPPLGLAGPWDIQYF
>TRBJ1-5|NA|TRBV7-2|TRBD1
TGTGCCAGCAGCTTTACAGGGGGCGCCGGTCAGCCCCAGCATTTT
CASSFTGGAGQPQHF
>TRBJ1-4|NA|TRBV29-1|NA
TGCAGCGTTGCCCCAACAAGCGGTGAAAAACTGTTTTTT
CSVAPTSGEKLFF
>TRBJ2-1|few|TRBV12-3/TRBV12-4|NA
TGTGCCAGCAGTTTAGTAGGGGCGGGTGAGCAGTTCTTC
CASSLVGAGEQFF
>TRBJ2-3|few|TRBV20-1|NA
TGCAGTGCTACTCCGGGCCCGACGCAGTATTTT
CSATPGPTQYF
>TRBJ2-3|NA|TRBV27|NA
TGTGCCAGCAGTTTCCACGGGAGCACAGATACGCAGTATTTT
CASSFHGSTDTQYF
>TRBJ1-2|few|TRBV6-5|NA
TGTGCCAGCACCTCAAAGGGGCCGATCAACTATGGCTACACCTTC
CASTSKGPINYGYTF
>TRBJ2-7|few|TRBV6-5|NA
TGTGCCAGCAGTTACGCGGACGGCTCCTACGAGCAGTACTTC
CASSYADGSYEQYF
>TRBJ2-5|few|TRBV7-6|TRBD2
TGTGCCAGCAGCTTTACAGCGGGGGGACAAGAGACCCAGTACTTC
CASSFTAGGQETQYF
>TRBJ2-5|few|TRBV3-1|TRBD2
TGTGCCAGCAGCCAAAGGACAGCGGGGGGGCAAGAGACCCAGTACTTC
CASSQRTAGGQETQYF
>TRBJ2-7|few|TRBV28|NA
TGTGCCAGTGTGGGCTCCGGACAGTCCTACGAGCAGTACTTC
CASVGSGQSYEQYF
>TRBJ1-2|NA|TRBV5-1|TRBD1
TGCGCCAGCAGCTTGAACAGGGGGCATGGCTACACCTTC
CASSLNRGHGYTF